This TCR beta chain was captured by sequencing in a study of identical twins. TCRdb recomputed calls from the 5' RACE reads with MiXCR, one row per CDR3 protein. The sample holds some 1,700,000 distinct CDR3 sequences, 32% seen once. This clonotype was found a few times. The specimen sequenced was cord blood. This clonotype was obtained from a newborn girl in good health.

CDR3 nucleotide sequence: TGTGCCAGCAGCGGGCTGTCAGATACGCAGTATTTT. Translation gives CASSGLSDTQYF. The rearrangement uses TRBV28 and TRBJ2-3; no clear D gene. V was clipped by 6 bases and J by 4 bases, with 8 bases between them. Germline loops: CDR1 MDHEN, CDR2 SYDVKM. The CDR3 is made up of 12 amino acids.